The 5 T cell receptor beta chains below all came from one sample that was sequenced in a study of T-cell memory formation after mild COVID-19. TCRdb re-called the 5' RACE reads with MiXCR, one entry per CDR3 protein. The sample shows about half a million distinct CDR3 sequences, 18% of them seen only once. The sequenced sample was PBMCs or a T cell subset sorted from them (not recorded which). These receptors were collected from an adult woman who had mild COVID-19 (a few samples of this study predate the infection). Cell type and time point are not known.

This clonotype turned up a few times. The J gene is TRBJ2-1, the V gene TRBV5-1; 9 bases match TRBD2. CDR1 and CDR2 (germline): SGHRS, YFSETQ. The CDR3 loop spans 16 amino acids. Germline trimming cut 4 bases from V and 15 bases from J; bases unmatched to any gene: 20. This CDR3 is CASSRMGGRDSERRFF. The CDR3 bases are TGCGCCAGCAGCAGAATGGGCGGGAGGGACTCCGAGAGACGGTTCTTC.

This clonotype has only a few counts. This chain links TRBV20-1 with TRBJ2-1; TRBD2 matches 9 bases. V trimming: 0 bases; J trimming: 0 bases; junction bases outside the gene matches: 6. Germline CDR1 DFQATT, CDR2 SNEGSKA (reference sequence). The CDR3 sequence is 17 residues long. The CDR3 coding sequence is TGCAGTGCTAGAGATTGGGCGGGGGGGTACTCCTACAATGAGCAGTTCTTC. Its translation is CSARDWAGGYSYNEQFF.

The gene calls are TRBV4-2 and TRBJ2-1; the match to TRBD2 covers 14 bases. The junction had 16 bases not matched to a gene; V was cut back by 2 bases and J by 7 bases. Germline CDR1 reads LGHNA; CDR2 reads YNFKEQ. This CDR3 spans 20 amino acids. The CDR3 region has the DNA TGTGCCAGCAGCCAAAATGAGGGTAGGATGACTAGCGGGAGGGCGAATGAGCAGTTCTTC. It translates to CASSQNEGRMTSGRANEQFF.

This sequence joins TRBV12-3 or TRBV12-4 and TRBJ1-5; D possibly corresponds to TRBD1 (5 bases). The CDR3 covers 15 residues. V was cut by 4 bases and J by 2 bases, with 12 bases left in between. Here the CDR3 DNA reads TGTGCCAGCAGTTGGCAGGGTTCGGGCAATCAGCCCCAGCATTTT. It yields the protein CASSWQGSGNQPQHF.

The chain joins TRBV7-9 to TRBJ1-2, with TRBD1 identical over 9 bases. The junction had 11 bases not matched to a gene; V was cut back by 4 bases and J by 2 bases. Looked up from germline, CDR1 is SEHNR and CDR2 is FQNEAQ (reference sequence). CDR3 size: 17 residues. Here the CDR3 reads CASSSPRRQGENYGYTF. CDR3 coding DNA: TGTGCCAGCAGCTCGCCACGCCGACAGGGGGAGAACTATGGCTACACCTTC.